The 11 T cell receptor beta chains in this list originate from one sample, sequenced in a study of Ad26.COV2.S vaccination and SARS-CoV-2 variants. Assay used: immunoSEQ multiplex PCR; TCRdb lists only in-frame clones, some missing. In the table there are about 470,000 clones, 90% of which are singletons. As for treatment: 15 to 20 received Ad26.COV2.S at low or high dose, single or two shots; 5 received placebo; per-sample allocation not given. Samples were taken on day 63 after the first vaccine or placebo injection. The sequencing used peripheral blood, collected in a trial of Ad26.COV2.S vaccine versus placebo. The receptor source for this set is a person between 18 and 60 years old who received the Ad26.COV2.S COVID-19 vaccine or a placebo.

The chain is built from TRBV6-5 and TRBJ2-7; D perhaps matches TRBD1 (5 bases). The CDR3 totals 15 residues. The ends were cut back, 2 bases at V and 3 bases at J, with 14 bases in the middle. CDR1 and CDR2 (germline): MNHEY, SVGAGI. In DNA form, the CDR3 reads TGTGCCAGCAGTTACGTCAGGACACGAGACTACGAGCAGTACTTC. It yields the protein CASSYVRTRDYEQYF.

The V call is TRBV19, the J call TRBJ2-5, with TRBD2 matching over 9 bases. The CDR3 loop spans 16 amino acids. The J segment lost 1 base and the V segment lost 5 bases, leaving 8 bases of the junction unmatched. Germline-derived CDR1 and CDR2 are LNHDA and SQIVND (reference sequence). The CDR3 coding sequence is TGTGCCAGTAGTCGTAGACTAGCGGATTTCCAAGAGACCCAGTACTTC. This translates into CASSRRLADFQETQYF.

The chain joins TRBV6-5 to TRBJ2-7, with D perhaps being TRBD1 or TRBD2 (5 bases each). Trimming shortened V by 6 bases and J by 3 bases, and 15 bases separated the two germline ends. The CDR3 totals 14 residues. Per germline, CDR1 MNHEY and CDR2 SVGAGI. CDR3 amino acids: CASSLARGLYEQYF. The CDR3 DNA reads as TGTGCCAGCAGCCTCGCTCGGGGCCTCTACGAGCAGTACTTC.

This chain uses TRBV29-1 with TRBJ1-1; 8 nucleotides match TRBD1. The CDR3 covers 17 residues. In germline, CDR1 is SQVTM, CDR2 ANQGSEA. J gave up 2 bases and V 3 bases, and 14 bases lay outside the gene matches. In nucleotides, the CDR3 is TGCAGCGTTGACCCGACAGGGGCGAGACACCGAAACACTGAAGCTTTCTTT. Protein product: CSVDPTGARHRNTEAFF. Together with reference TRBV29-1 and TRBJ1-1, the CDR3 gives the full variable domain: SAVISQKPSRDICQRGTSLTIQCQVDSQVTMMFWYRQQPGQSLTLIATANQGSEATYESGFVIDKFPISRPNLTFSTLTVSNMSPEDSSIYLCSVDPTGARHRNTEAFFGQGTRLTVV.

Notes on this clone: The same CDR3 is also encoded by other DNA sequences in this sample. This CDR3 reads CAWSVRGNQPQHF. The CDR3 DNA sequence: TGTGCCTGGAGTGTACGCGGCAATCAGCCCCAGCATTTT. V usage is TRBV30 and J usage is TRBJ1-5; D is uncertain. This CDR3 has 13 residues. V was trimmed by 0 bases and J by 2 bases, leaving 5 bases between them. Germline-derived CDR1 and CDR2 are GTSNPN and SVGIG (reference sequence). The variable domain in full, with the rest retrieved from reference TRBV30 and TRBJ1-5, is SQTIHQWPATLVQPVGSPLSLECTVEGTSNPNLYWYRQAAGRGLQLLFYSVGIGQISSEVPQNLSASRPQDRQFILSSKKLLLSDSGFYLCAWSVRGNQPQHFGDGTRLSIL.

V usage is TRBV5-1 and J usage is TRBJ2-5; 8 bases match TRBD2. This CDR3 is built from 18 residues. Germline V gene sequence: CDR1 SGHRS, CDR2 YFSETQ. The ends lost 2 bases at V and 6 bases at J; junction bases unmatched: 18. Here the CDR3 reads CASSFGGLVAGGGKTQYF. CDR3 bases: TGCGCCAGCAGCTTCGGGGGGCTCGTGGCGGGAGGCGGAAAGACCCAGTACTTC.

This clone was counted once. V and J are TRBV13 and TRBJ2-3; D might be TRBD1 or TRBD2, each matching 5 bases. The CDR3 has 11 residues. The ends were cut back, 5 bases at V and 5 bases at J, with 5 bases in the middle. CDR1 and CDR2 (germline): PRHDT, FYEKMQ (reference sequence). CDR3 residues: CASSGGDTQYF. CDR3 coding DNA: TGTGCCAGCAGCGGGGGAGATACGCAGTATTTT.

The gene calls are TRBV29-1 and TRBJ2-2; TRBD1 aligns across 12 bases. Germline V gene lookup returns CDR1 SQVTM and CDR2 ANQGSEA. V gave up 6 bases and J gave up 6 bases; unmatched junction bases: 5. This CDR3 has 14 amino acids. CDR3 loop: CSVTGTGGAGELFF. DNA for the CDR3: TGCAGCGTGACCGGGACAGGGGGCGCCGGGGAGCTGTTTTTT.

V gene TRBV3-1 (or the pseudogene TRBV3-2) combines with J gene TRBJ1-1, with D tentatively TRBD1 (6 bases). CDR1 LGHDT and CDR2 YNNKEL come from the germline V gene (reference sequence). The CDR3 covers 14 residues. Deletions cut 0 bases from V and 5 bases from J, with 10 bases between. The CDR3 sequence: CASSQEQGWTEAFF. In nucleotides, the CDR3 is TGTGCCAGCAGCCAAGAACAGGGATGGACTGAAGCTTTCTTT.

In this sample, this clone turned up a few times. The CDR3 coding sequence is TGTGCCAGCAGCGACAGTGGCTATGGCTACACCTTC. This sequence encodes CASSDSGYGYTF. V gene TRBV7-2 combines with J gene TRBJ1-2, with D perhaps TRBD1 (5 bases). Germline V lookup: CDR1 SGHTA, CDR2 FQGNSA. CDR3 length: 12 amino acids. V was trimmed by 5 bases and J by 4 bases, leaving 8 bases between them.

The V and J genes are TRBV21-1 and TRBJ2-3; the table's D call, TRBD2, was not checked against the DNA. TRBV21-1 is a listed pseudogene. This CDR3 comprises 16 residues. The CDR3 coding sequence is TGTGCCAGGCTTCCCCCCAGCGGCACTAGCACAGATACGCAGTATTTT. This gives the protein CARLPPSGTSTDTQYF.